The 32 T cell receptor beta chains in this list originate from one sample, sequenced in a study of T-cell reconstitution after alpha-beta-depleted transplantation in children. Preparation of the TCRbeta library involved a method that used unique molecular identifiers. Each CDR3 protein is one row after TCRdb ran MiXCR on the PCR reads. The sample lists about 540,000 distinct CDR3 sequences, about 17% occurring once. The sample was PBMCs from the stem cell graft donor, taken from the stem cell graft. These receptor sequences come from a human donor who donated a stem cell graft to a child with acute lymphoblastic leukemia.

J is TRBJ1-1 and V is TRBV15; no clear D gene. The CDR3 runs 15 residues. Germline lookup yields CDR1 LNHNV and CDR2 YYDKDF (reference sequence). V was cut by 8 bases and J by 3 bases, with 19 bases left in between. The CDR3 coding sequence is TGTGCCACCTCAAGACGACTAACACATTACACTGAAGCTTTCTTT. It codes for CATSRRLTHYTEAFF.

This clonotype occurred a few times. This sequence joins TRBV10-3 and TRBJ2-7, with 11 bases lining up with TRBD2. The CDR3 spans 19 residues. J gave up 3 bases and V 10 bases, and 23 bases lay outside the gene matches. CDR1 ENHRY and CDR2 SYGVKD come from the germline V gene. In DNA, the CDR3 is TGTGCCACCTCTGTCCTCCCACCTCTGACTAGCGGGGCCGTCTACGAGCAGTACTTC. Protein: CATSVLPPLTSGAVYEQYF.

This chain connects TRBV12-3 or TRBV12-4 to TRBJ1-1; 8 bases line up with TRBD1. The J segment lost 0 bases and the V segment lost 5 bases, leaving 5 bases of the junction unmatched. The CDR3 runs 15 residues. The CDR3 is CASSPQGAMNTEAFF. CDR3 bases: TGTGCCAGCAGTCCCCAGGGGGCCATGAACACTGAAGCTTTCTTT.

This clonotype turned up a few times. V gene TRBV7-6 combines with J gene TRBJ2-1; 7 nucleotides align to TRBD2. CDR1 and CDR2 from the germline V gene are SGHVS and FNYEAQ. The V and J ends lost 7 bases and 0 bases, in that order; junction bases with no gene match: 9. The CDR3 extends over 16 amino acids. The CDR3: CASTLGEGPSYNEQFF. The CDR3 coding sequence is TGTGCCAGCACCCTTGGGGAGGGGCCCTCCTACAATGAGCAGTTCTTC.

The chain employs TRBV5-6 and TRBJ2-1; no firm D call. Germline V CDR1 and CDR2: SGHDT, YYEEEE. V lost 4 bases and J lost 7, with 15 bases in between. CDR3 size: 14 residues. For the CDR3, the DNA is TGTGCCAGCAGCGGGCCGGCCTGGGGAAATGAGCAGTTCTTC. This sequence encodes CASSGPAWGNEQFF.

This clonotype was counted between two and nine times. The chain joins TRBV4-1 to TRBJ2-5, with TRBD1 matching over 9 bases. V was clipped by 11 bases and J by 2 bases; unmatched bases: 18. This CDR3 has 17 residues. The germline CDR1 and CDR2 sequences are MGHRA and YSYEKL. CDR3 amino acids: CARYGRWTGENQETQYF. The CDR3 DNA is TGCGCCCGATACGGAAGGTGGACAGGGGAAAATCAAGAGACCCAGTACTTC.

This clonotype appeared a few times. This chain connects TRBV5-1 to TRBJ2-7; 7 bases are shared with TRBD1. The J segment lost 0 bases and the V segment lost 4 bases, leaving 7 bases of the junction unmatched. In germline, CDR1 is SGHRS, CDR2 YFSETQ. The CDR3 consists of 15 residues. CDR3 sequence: CASSPDRVSSYEQYF. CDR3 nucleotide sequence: TGCGCCAGCAGCCCCGACAGGGTCAGCTCCTACGAGCAGTACTTC.

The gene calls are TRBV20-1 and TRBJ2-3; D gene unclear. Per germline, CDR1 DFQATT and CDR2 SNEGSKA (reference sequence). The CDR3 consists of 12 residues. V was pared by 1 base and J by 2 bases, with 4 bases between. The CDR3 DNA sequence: TGCAGTGCTAGAGTAGACACAGATACGCAGTATTTT. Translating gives CSARVDTDTQYF.

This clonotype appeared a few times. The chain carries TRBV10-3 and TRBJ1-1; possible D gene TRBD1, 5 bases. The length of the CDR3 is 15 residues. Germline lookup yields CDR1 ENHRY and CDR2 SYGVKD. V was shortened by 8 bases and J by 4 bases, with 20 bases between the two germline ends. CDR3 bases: TGTGCCATCGGCCAATCGGCCCAGGGTACCACTGAAGCTTTCTTT. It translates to CAIGQSAQGTTEAFF.

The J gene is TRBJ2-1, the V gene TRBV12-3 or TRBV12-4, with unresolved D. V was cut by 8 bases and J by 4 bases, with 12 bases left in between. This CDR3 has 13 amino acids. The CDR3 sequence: CASQNGEYNEQFF. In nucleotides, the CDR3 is TGTGCCAGCCAAAATGGGGAATACAATGAGCAGTTCTTC.

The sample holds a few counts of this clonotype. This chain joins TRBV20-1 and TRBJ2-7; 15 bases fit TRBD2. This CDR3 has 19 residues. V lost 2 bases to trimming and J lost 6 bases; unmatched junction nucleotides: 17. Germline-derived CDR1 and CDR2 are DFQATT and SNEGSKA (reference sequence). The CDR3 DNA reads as TGCAGTGCTAGACTTCTTGGGACTAGCGGGAGGCCATGGAGCCTCGAGCAGTACTTC. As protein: CSARLLGTSGRPWSLEQYF.

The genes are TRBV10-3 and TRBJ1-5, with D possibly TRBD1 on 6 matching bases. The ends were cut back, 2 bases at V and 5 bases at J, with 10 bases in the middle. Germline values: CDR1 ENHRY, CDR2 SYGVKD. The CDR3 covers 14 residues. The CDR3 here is CAISEAGGDQPQHF. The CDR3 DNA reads TGTGCCATCAGTGAGGCGGGGGGCGATCAGCCCCAGCATTTT.

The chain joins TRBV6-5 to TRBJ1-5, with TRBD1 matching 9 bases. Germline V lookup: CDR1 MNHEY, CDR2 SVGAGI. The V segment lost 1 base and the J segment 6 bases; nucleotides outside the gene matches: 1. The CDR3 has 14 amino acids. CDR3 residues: CASSYYRGRQPQHF. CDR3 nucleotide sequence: TGTGCCAGCAGTTACTACAGGGGGCGTCAGCCCCAGCATTTT.

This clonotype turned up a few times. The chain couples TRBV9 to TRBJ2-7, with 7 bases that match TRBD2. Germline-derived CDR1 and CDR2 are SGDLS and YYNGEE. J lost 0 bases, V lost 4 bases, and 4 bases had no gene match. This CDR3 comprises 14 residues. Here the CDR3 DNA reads TGTGCCAGCAGCCCCGCGGGGGTCTCCTACGAGCAGTACTTC. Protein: CASSPAGVSYEQYF.

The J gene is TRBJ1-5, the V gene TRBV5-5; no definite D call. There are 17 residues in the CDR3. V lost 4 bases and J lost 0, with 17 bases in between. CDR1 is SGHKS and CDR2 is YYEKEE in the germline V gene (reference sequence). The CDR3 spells CASSRRSSDASNQPQHF. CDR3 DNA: TGTGCCAGCAGCCGGAGGTCATCTGACGCTAGCAATCAGCCCCAGCATTTT.

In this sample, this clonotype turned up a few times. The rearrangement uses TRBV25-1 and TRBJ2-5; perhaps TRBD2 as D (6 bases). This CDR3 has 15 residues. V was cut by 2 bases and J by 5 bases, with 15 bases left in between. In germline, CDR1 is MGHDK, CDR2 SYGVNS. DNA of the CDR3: TGTGCCAGCAGTGAACCGACTAGTGGTATGGAGACCCAGTACTTC. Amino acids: CASSEPTSGMETQYF.

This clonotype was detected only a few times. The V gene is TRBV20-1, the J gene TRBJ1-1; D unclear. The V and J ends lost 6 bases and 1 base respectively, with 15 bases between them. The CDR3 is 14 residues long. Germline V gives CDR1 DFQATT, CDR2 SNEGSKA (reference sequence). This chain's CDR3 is CSARSKVANTEAFF. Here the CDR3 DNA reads TGCAGTGCGCGTAGTAAAGTAGCGAACACTGAAGCTTTCTTT.

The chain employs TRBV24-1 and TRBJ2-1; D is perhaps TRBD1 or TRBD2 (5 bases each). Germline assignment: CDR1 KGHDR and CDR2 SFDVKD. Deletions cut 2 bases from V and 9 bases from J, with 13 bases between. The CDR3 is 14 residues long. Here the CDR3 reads CATSDSALGVEQFF. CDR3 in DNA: TGTGCCACCAGTGATTCCGCACTAGGGGTTGAGCAGTTCTTC.

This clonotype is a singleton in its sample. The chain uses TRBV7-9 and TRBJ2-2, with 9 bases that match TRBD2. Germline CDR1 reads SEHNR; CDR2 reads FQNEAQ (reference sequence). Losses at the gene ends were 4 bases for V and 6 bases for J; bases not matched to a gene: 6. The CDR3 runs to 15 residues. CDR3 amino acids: CASSWLAGSAGELFF. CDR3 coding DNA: TGTGCCAGCAGCTGGCTAGCGGGATCGGCCGGGGAGCTGTTTTTT.

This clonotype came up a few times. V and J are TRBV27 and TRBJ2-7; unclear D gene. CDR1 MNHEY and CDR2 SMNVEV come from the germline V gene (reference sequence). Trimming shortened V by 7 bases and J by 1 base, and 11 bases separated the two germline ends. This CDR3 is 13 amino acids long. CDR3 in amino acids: CASISLGSYEQYF. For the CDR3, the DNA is TGTGCCAGCATCAGTCTCGGGTCCTACGAGCAGTACTTC.

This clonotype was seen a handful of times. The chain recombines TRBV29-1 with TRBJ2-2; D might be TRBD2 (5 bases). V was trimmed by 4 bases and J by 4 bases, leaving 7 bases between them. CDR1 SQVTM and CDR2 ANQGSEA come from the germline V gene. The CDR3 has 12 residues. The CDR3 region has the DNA TGCAGCGTTGGCGGGCCCACCGGGGAGCTGTTTTTT. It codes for CSVGGPTGELFF.

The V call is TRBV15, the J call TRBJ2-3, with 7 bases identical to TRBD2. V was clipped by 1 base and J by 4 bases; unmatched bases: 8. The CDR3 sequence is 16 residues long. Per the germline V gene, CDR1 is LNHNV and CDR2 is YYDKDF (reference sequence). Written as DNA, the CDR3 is TGTGCCACCAGCAGAGGGAGCGGGATCTTAGCAGATACGCAGTATTTT. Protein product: CATSRGSGILADTQYF. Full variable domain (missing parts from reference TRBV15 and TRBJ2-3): DAMVIQNPRYQVTQFGKPVTLSCSQTLNHNVMYWYQQKSSQAPKLLFHYYDKDFNNEADTPDNFQSRRPNTSFCFLDIRSPGLGDTAMYLCATSRGSGILADTQYFGPGTRLTVL.

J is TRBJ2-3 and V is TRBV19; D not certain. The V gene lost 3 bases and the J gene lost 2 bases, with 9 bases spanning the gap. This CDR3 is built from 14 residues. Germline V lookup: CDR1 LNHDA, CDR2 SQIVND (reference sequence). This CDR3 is CASSIRPATDTQYF. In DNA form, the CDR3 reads TGTGCCAGTAGTATTCGTCCCGCCACAGATACGCAGTATTTT.

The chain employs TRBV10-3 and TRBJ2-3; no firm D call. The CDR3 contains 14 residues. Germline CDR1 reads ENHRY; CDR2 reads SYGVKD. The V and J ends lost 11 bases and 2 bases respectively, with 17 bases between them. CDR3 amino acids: CARSETPNTDTQYF. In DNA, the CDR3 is TGTGCCCGTTCCGAGACTCCAAACACAGATACGCAGTATTTT.

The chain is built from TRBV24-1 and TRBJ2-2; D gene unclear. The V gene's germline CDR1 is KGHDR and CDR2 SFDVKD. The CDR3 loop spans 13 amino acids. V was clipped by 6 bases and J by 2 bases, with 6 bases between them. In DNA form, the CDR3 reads TGTGCCACCAGTCTTCGAAACACCGGGGAGCTGTTTTTT. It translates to CATSLRNTGELFF.

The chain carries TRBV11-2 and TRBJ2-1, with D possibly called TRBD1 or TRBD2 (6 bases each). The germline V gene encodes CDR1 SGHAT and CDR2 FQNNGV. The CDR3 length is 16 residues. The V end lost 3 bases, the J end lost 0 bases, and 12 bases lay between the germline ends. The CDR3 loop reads CASSFGQTSSYNEQFF. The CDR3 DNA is TGTGCCAGCAGCTTCGGACAGACTAGCTCCTACAATGAGCAGTTCTTC.

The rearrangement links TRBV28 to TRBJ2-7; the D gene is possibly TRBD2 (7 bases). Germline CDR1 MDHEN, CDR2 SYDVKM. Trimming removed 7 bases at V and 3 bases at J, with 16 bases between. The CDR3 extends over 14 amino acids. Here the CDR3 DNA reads TGTGCCAGCATTAGGGGGGGTGGGGGCTACGAGCAGTACTTC. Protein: CASIRGGGGYEQYF.

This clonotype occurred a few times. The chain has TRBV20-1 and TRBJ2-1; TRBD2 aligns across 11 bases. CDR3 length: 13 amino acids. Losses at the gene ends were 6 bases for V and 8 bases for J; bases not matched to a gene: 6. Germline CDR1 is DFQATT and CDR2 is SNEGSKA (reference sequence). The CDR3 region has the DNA TGCAGTGCGAGAACTAGCGGGAGCGATGAGCAGTTCTTC. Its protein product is CSARTSGSDEQFF.

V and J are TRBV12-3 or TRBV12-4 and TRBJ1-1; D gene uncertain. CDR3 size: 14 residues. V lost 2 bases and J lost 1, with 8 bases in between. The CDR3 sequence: CASSLKGSNTEAFF. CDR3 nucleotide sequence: TGTGCCAGCAGTTTAAAGGGATCGAACACTGAAGCTTTCTTT.

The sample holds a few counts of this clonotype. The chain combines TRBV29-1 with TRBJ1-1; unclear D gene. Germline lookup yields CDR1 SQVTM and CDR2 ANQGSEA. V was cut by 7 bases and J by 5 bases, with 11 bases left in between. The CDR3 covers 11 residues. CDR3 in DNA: TGCAGCGCCGCGGAATATACTGAAGCTTTCTTT. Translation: CSAAEYTEAFF. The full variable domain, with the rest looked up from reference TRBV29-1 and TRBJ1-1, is SAVISQKPSRDICQRGTSLTIQCQVDSQVTMMFWYRQQPGQSLTLIATANQGSEATYESGFVIDKFPISRPNLTFSTLTVSNMSPEDSSIYLCSAAEYTEAFFGQGTRLTVV.

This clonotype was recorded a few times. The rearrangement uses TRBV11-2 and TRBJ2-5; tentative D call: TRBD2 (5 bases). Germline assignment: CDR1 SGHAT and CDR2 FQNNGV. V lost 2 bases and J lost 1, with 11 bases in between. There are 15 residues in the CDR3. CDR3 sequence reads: CASSLFGAGQETQYF. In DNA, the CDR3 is TGTGCCAGCAGCTTATTTGGTGCGGGCCAAGAGACCCAGTACTTC. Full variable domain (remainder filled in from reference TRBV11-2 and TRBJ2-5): EAGVAQSPRYKIIEKRQSVAFWCNPISGHATLYWYQQILGQGPKLLIQFQNNGVVDDSQLPKDRFSAERLKGVDSTLKIQPAKLEDSAVYLCASSLFGAGQETQYFGPGTRLLVL.

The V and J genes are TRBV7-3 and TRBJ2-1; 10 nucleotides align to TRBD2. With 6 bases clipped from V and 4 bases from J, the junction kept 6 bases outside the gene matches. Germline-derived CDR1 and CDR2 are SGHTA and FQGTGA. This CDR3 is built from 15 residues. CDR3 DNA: TGTGCCAGCAGTTGGGGGACTAGCGAATACAATGAGCAGTTCTTC. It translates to CASSWGTSEYNEQFF. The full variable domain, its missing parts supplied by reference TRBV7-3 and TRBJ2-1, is GAGVSQTPSNKVTEKGKYVELRCDPISGHTALYWYRQSLGQGPEFLIYFQGTGAADDSGLPNDRFFAVRPEGSVSTLKIQRTERGDSAVYLCASSWGTSEYNEQFFGPGTRLTVL.